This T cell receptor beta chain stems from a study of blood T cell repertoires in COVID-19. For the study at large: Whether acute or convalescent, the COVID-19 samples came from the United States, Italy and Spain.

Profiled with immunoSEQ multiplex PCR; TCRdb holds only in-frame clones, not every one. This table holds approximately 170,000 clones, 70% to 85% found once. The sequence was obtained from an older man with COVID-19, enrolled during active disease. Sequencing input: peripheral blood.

Written as DNA, the CDR3 is TGTGCCACCAGCAGATCGTCGGGGACAGATCGGACCATTCAGTACTTC. Translated, it gives CATSRSSGTDRTIQYF. The chain uses TRBV15 and TRBJ2-4; 7 nucleotides align to TRBD1. Trimming removed 2 bases from V and 9 bases from J; junction bases left unmatched: 13. Germline V gene sequence: CDR1 LNHNV, CDR2 YYDKDF (reference sequence). The CDR3 loop spans 16 amino acids. Using reference TRBV15 and TRBJ2-4 for the parts outside the CDR3, the full variable domain is DAMVIQNPRYQVTQFGKPVTLSCSQTLNHNVMYWYQQKSSQAPKLLFHYYDKDFNNEADTPDNFQSRRPNTSFCFLDIRSPGLGDTAMYLCATSRSSGTDRTIQYFGAGTRLSVL.